The 23 T cell receptor beta chains below all came from one sample that was sequenced in a study of beta chain features in type 1 diabetes. Overall study results and limits: Across all four CD4+ subsets, people with type 1 diabetes showed modestly shorter TCRB CDR3s.

These TCRs' antigens remain unknown. Reverse transcribing all isolated RNA meant expressed TCRB transcripts were sequenced. Clones were read by immunoSEQ multiplex PCR, and TCRdb kept only the in-frame ones, dropping some. The profile shows a few hundred thousand clones, over 12% of them singletons. Sequencing used naive CD4+ T cells from blood. The source is a man between 18 and 35 years old with type 1 diabetes.

CDR3 region: CASSPRGNDQPQHF. The CDR3 nucleotides are TGTGCCAGCAGCCCCCGGGGGAACGATCAGCCCCAGCATTTT. The V gene is TRBV28, the J gene TRBJ1-5; possibly TRBD1 for D (5 bases). With 6 bases removed from V and 5 bases from J, the gap between germline ends came to 14 bases. The CDR3 loop spans 14 amino acids. CDR1 MDHEN and CDR2 SYDVKM come from the germline V gene. Using reference TRBV28 and TRBJ1-5 for the parts outside the CDR3, the full variable domain is DVKVTQSSRYLVKRTGEKVFLECVQDMDHENMFWYRQDPGLGLRLIYFSYDVKMKEKGDIPEGYSVSREKKERFSLILESASTNQTSMYLCASSPRGNDQPQHFGDGTRLSIL.

The chain links TRBV7-6 to TRBJ1-1; D not certain. This CDR3 region has 13 residues. Germline loops: CDR1 SGHVS, CDR2 FNYEAQ. Trimming removed 8 bases from V and 4 bases from J, with 14 bases in between. Here the CDR3 reads CASGLSGGTEAFF. CDR3 DNA: TGTGCCAGCGGGCTCTCTGGAGGCACTGAAGCTTTCTTT. Supplemented by reference TRBV7-6 and TRBJ1-1, the full variable domain reads GAGVSQSPRYKVTKRGQDVALRCDPISGHVSLYWYRQALGQGPEFLTYFNYEAQQDKSGLPNDRFSAERPEGSISTLTIQRTEQRDSAMYRCASGLSGGTEAFFGQGTRLTVV.

The table lists this clone with a few counts. The chain is built from TRBV5-1 and TRBJ2-7, with 8 bases aligning to TRBD1. The J segment lost 6 bases and the V segment lost 6 bases, leaving 11 bases of the junction unmatched. Germline-derived CDR1 and CDR2 are SGHRS and YFSETQ. The CDR3 has 14 amino acids. In DNA form, the CDR3 reads TGCGCCAGCACGCCGGGACAGGCCGTGGGCGAGCAGTACTTC. This gives the protein CASTPGQAVGEQYF.

This clone has a handful of counts. J is TRBJ2-3 and V is TRBV2; D unresolved. The CDR3 runs to 13 residues. The V end lost 8 bases, the J end lost 6 bases, and 15 bases lay between the germline ends. The germline V gene has CDR1 SNHLY and CDR2 FYNNEI. CDR3 sequence (DNA): TGTGCCAGCGGTGGGCTTCCCGGGGATACGCAGTATTTT. This sequence encodes CASGGLPGDTQYF.

In its sample, this clone was seen a few times. Other DNA sequences in the sample encode the same CDR3. This sequence joins TRBV7-9 and TRBJ2-5, with 10 bases lining up with TRBD2. The CDR3 runs 15 residues. Trimming removed 5 bases from V and 5 bases from J; junction bases left unmatched: 8. From germline, CDR1 is SEHNR and CDR2 FQNEAQ (reference sequence). DNA for the CDR3: TGTGCCAGCAGCCCCGGGCTAGCGGGGGAGGAGACCCAGTACTTC. It is translated as CASSPGLAGEETQYF.

The V and J genes are TRBV5-4 and TRBJ2-6, with a possible D match to TRBD2 (5 bases). The V gene lost 1 base and the J gene lost 4 bases, with 9 bases spanning the gap. The length of the CDR3 is 15 residues. Germline loops: CDR1 SGHNT, CDR2 YYREEE (reference sequence). The CDR3 DNA sequence: TGTGCCAGCAGCTTGTCCGGGGTCGGGGCCAACGTCCTGACTTTC. Amino acids: CASSLSGVGANVLTF. The full variable domain, rest sourced from reference TRBV5-4 and TRBJ2-6, is ETGVTQSPTHLIKTRGQQVTLRCSSQSGHNTVSWYQQALGQGPQFIFQYYREEENGRGNFPPRFSGLQFPNYSSELNVNALELDDSALYLCASSLSGVGANVLTFGAGSRLTVL.

V gene TRBV9 combines with J gene TRBJ2-5; D may be TRBD1 (5 bases). This CDR3 comprises 13 residues. With 0 bases removed from V and 5 bases from J, the gap between germline ends came to 8 bases. Germline lookup yields CDR1 SGDLS and CDR2 YYNGEE. In DNA, the CDR3 is TGTGCCAGCAGCGTAGTAGGGGCCGAGACCCAGTACTTC. It specifies CASSVVGAETQYF.

This clone showed up just a few times. This chain links TRBV11-2 with TRBJ2-3, with TRBD2 identical over 14 bases. Looked up from germline, CDR1 is SGHAT and CDR2 is FQNNGV. The ends lost 6 bases at V and 6 bases at J; junction bases unmatched: 11. CDR3 length equals 17 residues. CDR3 sequence reads: CASSHRLAGGLNDTQYF. Here the CDR3 DNA reads TGTGCCAGCAGTCACCGACTAGCGGGGGGGCTTAACGATACGCAGTATTTT.

The chain links TRBV29-1 to TRBJ2-2; 7 bases are a match to TRBD2. The V gene end was trimmed by 6 bases and the J gene end by 1 base; junction bases not matched to a gene: 5. The CDR3 covers 14 residues. Germline V lookup: CDR1 SQVTM, CDR2 ANQGSEA. The CDR3 nucleotides are TGCAGCGTCGCGGGACTACAGAACACCGGGGAGCTGTTTTTT. The encoded protein is CSVAGLQNTGELFF.

This clone was recorded a few times. This sequence joins TRBV30 and TRBJ2-7; no reliable D call. This CDR3 contains 12 residues. CDR1 and CDR2 from the germline V gene are GTSNPN and SVGIG (reference sequence). V was clipped by 0 bases and J by 7 bases, with 10 bases between them. CDR3: CAWSVSVGEQYF. The CDR3 DNA reads as TGTGCCTGGAGTGTCTCAGTCGGGGAGCAGTACTTC. The full variable domain, rest sourced from reference TRBV30 and TRBJ2-7, is SQTIHQWPATLVQPVGSPLSLECTVEGTSNPNLYWYRQAAGRGLQLLFYSVGIGQISSEVPQNLSASRPQDRQFILSSKKLLLSDSGFYLCAWSVSVGEQYFGPGTRLTVT.

This clone has a handful of counts. The V and J genes are TRBV21-1 and TRBJ2-5; the tabulated D call, TRBD2, remains unverified against the DNA. TRBV21-1 is a documented pseudogene. The CDR3 spans 14 residues. In DNA form, the CDR3 reads TGTGCCAGCAGCTATGACGGGTTGGTTAGGACCCAGTACTTC. It encodes CASSYDGLVRTQYF.

This clone was observed a few times. V gene TRBV23-1 combines with J gene TRBJ1-5; TRBD1 matches 10 bases. Being an ORF, TRBV23-1 has a function that is uncertain. Losses at the gene ends were 3 bases for V and 3 bases for J; bases not matched to a gene: 14. This CDR3 region has 19 residues. This CDR3 reads CASSQSAGTGDRNNQPQHF. Written as DNA, the CDR3 is TGCGCCAGCAGTCAGTCGGCCGGGACAGGGGACCGAAACAATCAGCCCCAGCATTTT.

The J gene is TRBJ1-1, the V gene TRBV5-1; 9 bases are shared with TRBD1. V was pared by 0 bases and J by 0 bases, with 12 bases of the junction left unmatched. The CDR3 has 19 residues. CDR1 SGHRS and CDR2 YFSETQ come from the germline V gene. In nucleotides, the CDR3 is TGCGCCAGCAGCTTGGCCACATGGGGAGGGACAGGGATGAACACTGAAGCTTTCTTT. It codes for CASSLATWGGTGMNTEAFF.

The chain has TRBV18 and TRBJ2-7, with 13 bases matching TRBD2. The CDR3 sequence is 15 residues long. Trimming removed 2 bases from V and 2 bases from J; junction bases left unmatched: 0. Germline assignment: CDR1 KGHSH and CDR2 LQKENI. CDR3 DNA: TGTGCCAGCTCACCAGGGACTAGCGGGGCCTACGAGCAGTACTTC. This encodes CASSPGTSGAYEQYF.

V gene TRBV29-1 combines with J gene TRBJ1-2; a weak D match, TRBD1 (6 bases). This CDR3 comprises 12 residues. Germline V CDR1 and CDR2: SQVTM, ANQGSEA. V was clipped by 7 bases and J by 8 bases, with 17 bases between them. The CDR3 loop reads CSGTGTANGYTF. The CDR3 region has the DNA TGCAGCGGCACAGGGACGGCGAACGGCTACACCTTC.

This clone showed up just a few times. The V call is TRBV18, the J call TRBJ1-2; D is unresolved. Germline V gene data show CDR1 as KGHSH and CDR2 as LQKENI. The CDR3 consists of 12 residues. Trimming cost V 3 bases and J 5 bases, with 7 bases left between them. CDR3 residues: CASSPDLYGYTF. The CDR3 nucleotides read TGTGCCAGCTCACCGGACTTATATGGCTACACCTTC. Filled out from reference TRBV18 and TRBJ1-2, the complete variable domain reads NAGVMQNPRHLVRRRGQEARLRCSPMKGHSHVYWYRQLPEEGLKFMVYLQKENIIDESGMPKERFSAEFPKEGPSILRIQQVVRGDSAAYFCASSPDLYGYTFGSGTRLTVV.

The V and J genes are TRBV27 and TRBJ2-4; unclear D gene. This CDR3 spans 13 amino acids. Trimming removed 2 bases from V and 5 bases from J, with 7 bases in between. The germline V gene has CDR1 MNHEY and CDR2 SMNVEV (reference sequence). CDR3 DNA: TGTGCCAGCAGTTTAAAGCCCGAAAACATTCAGTACTTC. This encodes CASSLKPENIQYF.

This chain uses TRBV19 with TRBJ1-2; no clear D gene. Germline loops: CDR1 LNHDA, CDR2 SQIVND (reference sequence). V lost 4 bases to trimming and J lost 2 bases, with 8 bases between them. The length of the CDR3 is 13 residues. CDR3 residues: CASSKRENYGYTF. In DNA form, the CDR3 reads TGTGCCAGTAGTAAGAGAGAGAACTATGGCTACACCTTC.

This rearrangement joins TRBV28 to TRBJ1-2; D is uncertain. Per germline, CDR1 MDHEN and CDR2 SYDVKM. V dropped 5 bases and J dropped 6 bases, with 19 bases sitting between them. This CDR3 has 15 residues. In nucleotides, the CDR3 is TGTGCCAGCAGTCAAGCGTCCGGGAGGATTAATGGCTACACCTTC. Amino acid sequence: CASSQASGRINGYTF.

In its sample, this clone was seen a few times. V gene TRBV10-3 combines with J gene TRBJ2-7, with D possibly matching TRBD2 (5 bases). The CDR3 runs 13 residues. V lost 0 bases and J lost 7, with 10 bases in between. Germline lookup yields CDR1 ENHRY and CDR2 SYGVKD. CDR3 protein: CAISESPSREQYF. The DNA of the CDR3 is TGTGCCATCAGTGAGTCGCCTAGCAGGGAGCAGTACTTC.

This clone showed up just once. The chain recombines TRBV6-6 with TRBJ1-2; D is ambiguous. The CDR3 totals 15 residues. CDR1 is MNHNY and CDR2 is SVGAGI in the germline V gene (reference sequence). The V gene lost 5 bases and the J gene lost 0 bases, with 13 bases spanning the gap. CDR3 sequence reads: CASSLRLSANYGYTF. The CDR3 DNA follows: TGTGCCAGCAGTCTCAGACTTTCAGCTAACTATGGCTACACCTTC.

This clone was seen a few times. The J gene is TRBJ1-5, the V gene TRBV11-2; 8 nucleotides agree with TRBD1. Germline V CDR1 and CDR2: SGHAT, FQNNGV. Trimming cost V 5 bases and J 1 base; bases outside gene matches: 4. The CDR3 runs to 15 residues. The CDR3 DNA sequence: TGTGCCAGCAGCGTAAGGACAGGGAGCAATCAGCCCCAGCATTTT. Protein: CASSVRTGSNQPQHF.

The gene calls are TRBV6-1 and TRBJ2-3; 9 bases fit TRBD2. This CDR3 contains 14 residues. V was pared by 6 bases and J by 1 base, with 2 bases of the junction left unmatched. Germline CDR1 is MNHNS and CDR2 is SASEGT. CDR3 region: CASRLAGGTDTQYF. The DNA of the CDR3 is TGTGCCAGCAGATTAGCGGGAGGCACAGATACGCAGTATTTT.